The 6 T cell receptor beta chains reported below all come from one sample, sequenced in a study of Tregs in tolerant kidney transplant recipients. The nonmyeloablative bone marrow transplants came from related graft donors, with transient mixed chimerism. Some clones are missing from TCRdb's copy, which holds only in-frame ones; the method was immunoSEQ multiplex PCR. The sample yields about 55,000 clones, roughly nine tenths seen once. Sequencing used CD8+ T cells from blood (PBMCs), obtained 24 months after the transplant. The source of these receptors is a human patient who received a combined kidney and bone marrow transplant. Some T cells may be transferred from the graft donor.

This clone was seen a few times. This sequence joins TRBV9 and TRBJ2-1, with unresolved D. The germline gives CDR1 SGDLS, CDR2 YYNGEE. The V gene lost 1 base and the J gene lost 5 bases, with 10 bases spanning the gap. The CDR3 totals 14 residues. For the CDR3, the DNA is TGTGCCAGCAGCGTAAGTGCTGGAGACAATGAGCAGTTCTTC. Its translation is CASSVSAGDNEQFF.

The V call is TRBV19, the J call TRBJ1-5; TRBD1 might be the D (6 bases). Trimming cost V 1 base and J 0 bases, with 16 bases left between them. CDR1 LNHDA and CDR2 SQIVND come from the germline V gene (reference sequence). The CDR3 is 18 residues long. This chain's CDR3 is CASSIGWAGVISNQPQHF. The CDR3 nucleotides read TGTGCCAGTAGTATAGGGTGGGCAGGGGTTATTAGCAATCAGCCCCAGCATTTT.

This chain connects TRBV15 to TRBJ2-5; TRBD2 matches 9 bases. The DNA end is a closer match to TRBJ2-7, so the J assignment may be wrong. The CDR3 totals 12 residues. Germline CDR1 LNHNV, CDR2 YYDKDF (reference sequence). CDR3 sequence (DNA): TGTGCCACCGCGGGAGGGTCCCACGAGCAGTACTTC. Its translation is CATAGGSHEQYF.

The CDR3, as DNA: TGTGCCATCAGTGAGCGTAGTTTGAGGCAGGGGACAGATACGCAGTATTTT. Protein product: CAISERSLRQGTDTQYF. V gene TRBV10-3 combines with J gene TRBJ2-3; D may be TRBD1 (6 bases). Trimming removed 2 bases at V and 3 bases at J, with 18 bases between. The CDR3 totals 17 residues. Germline V CDR1 and CDR2: ENHRY, SYGVKD.

Only one count was recorded for this clone. The chain recombines TRBV13 with TRBJ2-5; D may be TRBD1 (7 bases). V shed 4 bases and J shed 4 bases, with 16 bases lying between them. The CDR3 runs to 15 residues. The germline V gene encodes CDR1 PRHDT and CDR2 FYEKMQ (reference sequence). The CDR3 here is CASSSQGLGGETQYF. CDR3 coding DNA: TGTGCCAGCAGCTCACAGGGGCTGGGGGGAGAGACCCAGTACTTC.

This chain uses TRBV18 with TRBJ2-1; the D gene is possibly TRBD2 (7 bases). The V end lost 3 bases, the J end lost 10 bases, and 13 bases lay between the germline ends. The germline CDR1 and CDR2 sequences are KGHSH and LQKENI. CDR3 length: 13 residues. The CDR3 loop reads CASSPTRGGEQFF. CDR3 nucleotides: TGTGCCAGCTCACCCACTAGGGGGGGGGAGCAGTTCTTC.